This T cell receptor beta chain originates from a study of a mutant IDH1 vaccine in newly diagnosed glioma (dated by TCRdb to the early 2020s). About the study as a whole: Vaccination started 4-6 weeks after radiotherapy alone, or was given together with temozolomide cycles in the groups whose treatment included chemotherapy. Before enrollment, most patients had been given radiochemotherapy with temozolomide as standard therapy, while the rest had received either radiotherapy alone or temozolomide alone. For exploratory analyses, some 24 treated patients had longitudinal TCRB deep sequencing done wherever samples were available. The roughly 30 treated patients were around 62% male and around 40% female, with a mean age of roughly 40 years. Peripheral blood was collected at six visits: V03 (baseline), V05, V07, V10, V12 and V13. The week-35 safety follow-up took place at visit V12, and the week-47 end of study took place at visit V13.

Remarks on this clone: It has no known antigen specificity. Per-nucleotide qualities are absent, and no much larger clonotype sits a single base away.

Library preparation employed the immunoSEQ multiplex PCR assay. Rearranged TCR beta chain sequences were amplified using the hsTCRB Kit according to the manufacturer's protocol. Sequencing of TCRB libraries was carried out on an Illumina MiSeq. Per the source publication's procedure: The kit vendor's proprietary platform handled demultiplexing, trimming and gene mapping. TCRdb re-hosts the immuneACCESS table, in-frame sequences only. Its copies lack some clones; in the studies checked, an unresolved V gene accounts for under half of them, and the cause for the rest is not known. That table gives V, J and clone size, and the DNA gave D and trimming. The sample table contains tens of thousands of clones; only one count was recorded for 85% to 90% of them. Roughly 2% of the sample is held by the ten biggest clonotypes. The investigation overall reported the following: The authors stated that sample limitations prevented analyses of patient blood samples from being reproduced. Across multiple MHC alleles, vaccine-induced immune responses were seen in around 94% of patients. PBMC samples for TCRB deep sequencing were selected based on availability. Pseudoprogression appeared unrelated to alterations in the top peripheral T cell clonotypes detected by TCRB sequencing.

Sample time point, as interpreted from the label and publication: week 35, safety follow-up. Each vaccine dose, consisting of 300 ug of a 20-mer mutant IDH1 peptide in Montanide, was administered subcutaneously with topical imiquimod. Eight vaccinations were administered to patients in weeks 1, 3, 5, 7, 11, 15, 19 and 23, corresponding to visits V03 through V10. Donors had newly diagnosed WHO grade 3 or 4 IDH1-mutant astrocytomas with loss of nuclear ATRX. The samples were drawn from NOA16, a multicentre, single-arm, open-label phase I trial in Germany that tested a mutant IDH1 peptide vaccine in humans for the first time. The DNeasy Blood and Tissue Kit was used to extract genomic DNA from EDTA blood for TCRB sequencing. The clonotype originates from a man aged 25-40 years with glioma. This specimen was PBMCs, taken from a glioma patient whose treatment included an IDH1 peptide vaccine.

The nucleotides are TGCGCCAGCAGCTTCTCTAGCGGAGAGACCCAGTACTTC. This translates into CASSFSSGETQYF. The chain is assembled from TRBV5-1 and TRBJ2-5, and TRBD2 aligns with 7 junction nucleotides. V ends up 2 bases short and J 4 bases short, with an unmatched junction base count of 2. The CDR3 goes from the cysteine to the phenylalanine over 13 residues. Only the CDR3 portion is preserved as DNA: 39 bases, with reading frame beginning at the first base. The CDR1 and CDR2 encoded by the germline V gene are SGHRS and YFSETQ.